The present TCR beta chain was sequenced within a study of long-term antiretroviral therapy in people with HIV. Study-wide findings and caveats: Transplant-donor-level diversity was not reached after ART, though diversity increased.

Researchers ran immunoSEQ v3.0 at survey level. Here immunoSEQ multiplex PCR was the method, and the copy in TCRdb shows in-frame clones only, minus some. This sample carries roughly 24,000 clones, about nine tenths of them seen once, and the ten largest clones take under 7.5%. Regarding this clone: Antigen unknown.

Sequenced here: unsorted PBMCs, sampled 1.8 years before starting antiretroviral therapy. The source is a woman between 25 and 40 years old with HIV.

CDR3 residues: CASSRTDRIYTF. As DNA, the CDR3 is TGTGCCAGCAGCCGGACCGACAGGATCTACACCTTC. J is TRBJ1-2 and V is TRBV5-6; perhaps TRBD1 as D (6 bases). Germline CDR1 and CDR2: SGHDT and YYEEEE. The CDR3 is 12 residues long. V lost 4 bases and J 10 bases, leaving 14 bases between the germline ends.